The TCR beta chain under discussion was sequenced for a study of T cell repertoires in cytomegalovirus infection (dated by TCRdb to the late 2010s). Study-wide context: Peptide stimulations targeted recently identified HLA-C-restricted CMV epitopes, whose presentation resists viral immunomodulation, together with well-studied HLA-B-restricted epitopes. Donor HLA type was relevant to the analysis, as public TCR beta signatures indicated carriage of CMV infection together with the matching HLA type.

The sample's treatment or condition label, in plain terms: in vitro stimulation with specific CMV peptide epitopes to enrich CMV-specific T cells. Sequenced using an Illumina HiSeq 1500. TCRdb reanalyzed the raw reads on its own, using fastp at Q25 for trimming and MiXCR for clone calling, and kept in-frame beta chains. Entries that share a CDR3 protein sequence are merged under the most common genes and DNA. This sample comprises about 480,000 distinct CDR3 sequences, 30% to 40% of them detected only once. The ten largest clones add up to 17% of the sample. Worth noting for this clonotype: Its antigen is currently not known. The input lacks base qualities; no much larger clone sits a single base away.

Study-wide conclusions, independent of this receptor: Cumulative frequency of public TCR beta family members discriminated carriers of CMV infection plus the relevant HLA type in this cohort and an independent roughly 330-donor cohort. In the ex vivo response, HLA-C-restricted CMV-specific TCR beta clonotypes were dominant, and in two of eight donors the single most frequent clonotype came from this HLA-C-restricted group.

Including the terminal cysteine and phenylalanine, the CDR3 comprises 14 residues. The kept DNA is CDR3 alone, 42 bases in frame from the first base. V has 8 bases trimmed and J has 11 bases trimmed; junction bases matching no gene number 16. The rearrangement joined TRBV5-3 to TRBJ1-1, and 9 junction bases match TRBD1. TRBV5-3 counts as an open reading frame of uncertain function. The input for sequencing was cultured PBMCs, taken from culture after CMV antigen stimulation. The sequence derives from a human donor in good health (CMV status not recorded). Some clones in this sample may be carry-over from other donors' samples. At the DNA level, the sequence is TGTGCCAGCAGCGCAGATTTACAGGGGGCAATCGCTTTCTTT. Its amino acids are CASSADLQGAIAFF.